Listed here are 27 T cell receptor beta chains from one sample, sequenced in a study of human T cells and chemical hapten exposure. TCRdb used MiXCR to reprocess the RACE reads, holding one entry per CDR3 protein. The repertoire holds about 120,000 distinct CDR3 sequences, with roughly 13% as singletons. Noted time point: pre-sensitization, week 0. Treatment here: therapeutic diphenylcyclopropenone sensitization with weekly scalp DPC. The specimen was whole blood, collected in connection with sensitization to the hapten diphenylcyclopropenone (DPC). The receptors stem from a young woman with alopecia areata. Some clones in this sample may be carry-over from other donors' samples.

This chain connects TRBV11-1 to TRBJ2-3; D perhaps matches TRBD2 (6 bases). This CDR3 is 14 amino acids long. V shed 5 bases and J shed 4 bases, with 13 bases lying between them. The germline CDR1 and CDR2 sequences are SGHAT and FQDESV (reference sequence). In nucleotides, the CDR3 is TGTGCCAGCAGCCGTAGCGGCGTAGCAGATACGCAGTATTTT. Its translation: CASSRSGVADTQYF.

This chain joins TRBV20-1 and TRBJ2-5; 7 positions match TRBD2. The germline CDR1 and CDR2 sequences are DFQATT and SNEGSKA (reference sequence). V gave up 5 bases and J gave up 2 bases; unmatched junction bases: 5. The CDR3 spans 13 residues. The CDR3 bases are TGCAGTGCTCCCGGGACTACTCAAGAGACCCAGTACTTC. Translation gives CSAPGTTQETQYF.

This sequence joins TRBV6-4 and TRBJ2-1, with 13 positions matching TRBD2. Trimming took 6 bases from V and 8 from J; bases not matched to a gene: 10. The CDR3 spans 16 residues. Germline V gives CDR1 MRHNA, CDR2 SNTAGT. The CDR3 protein is CASSTTGTSGEDEQFF. The CDR3 DNA reads TGTGCCAGCAGCACAACCGGGACTAGCGGGGAGGATGAGCAGTTCTTC.

Ten or more counts support this clonotype. This chain connects TRBV3-1 to TRBJ2-7; a weak D match, TRBD1 (6 bases). CDR3 length: 12 residues. Germline V lookup: CDR1 LGHDT, CDR2 YNNKEL (reference sequence). V was clipped by 1 base and J by 7 bases, with 8 bases between them. This chain's CDR3 is CASSQVGQEQYF. The CDR3 coding sequence is TGTGCCAGCAGCCAAGTTGGACAGGAGCAGTACTTC.

The chain is built from TRBV5-1 and TRBJ2-3, with 11 positions matching TRBD2. The CDR3 is 15 residues long. Per germline, CDR1 SGHRS and CDR2 YFSETQ. V was pared by 4 bases and J by 8 bases, with 9 bases of the junction left unmatched. CDR3 nucleotides: TGCGCCAGCAGCGCCACTAGCGGGGGTTTTAGTACGCAGTATTTT. Amino acids: CASSATSGGFSTQYF.

This clonotype was counted ten times or more. The V gene is TRBV20-1, the J gene TRBJ1-2; D gene unclear. Trimming took 0 bases from V and 2 from J, leaving 10 bases between them. The V gene's germline CDR1 is DFQATT and CDR2 SNEGSKA (reference sequence). This CDR3 comprises 14 residues. For the CDR3, the DNA is TGCAGTGCTAGAGATCGGGGAAAAAACTATGGCTACACCTTC. Its translation: CSARDRGKNYGYTF.

The J gene is TRBJ1-2, the V gene TRBV28; D call uncertain. In germline, CDR1 is MDHEN, CDR2 SYDVKM. The V end was cut by 5 bases, the J end by 2 bases, with 9 bases between. This CDR3 comprises 13 residues. The chain's CDR3 is CASSPNGNYGYTF. CDR3 coding DNA: TGTGCCAGCAGTCCAAATGGGAACTATGGCTACACCTTC.

This chain connects TRBV3-1 to TRBJ1-2; D call uncertain. This CDR3 is 13 amino acids long. CDR1 LGHDT and CDR2 YNNKEL come from the germline V gene (reference sequence). The germline V and J ends were trimmed by 1 base and 4 bases, with 7 bases remaining between them. The CDR3 region is CASSQAAAYGYTF. The CDR3 region has the DNA TGTGCCAGCAGCCAAGCAGCAGCCTATGGCTACACCTTC. The full variable domain, with the rest looked up from reference TRBV3-1 and TRBJ1-2, is DTAVSQTPKYLVTQMGNDKSIKCEQNLGHDTMYWYKQDSKKFLKIMFSYNNKELIINETVPNRFSPKSPDKAHLNLHINSLELGDSAVYFCASSQAAAYGYTFGSGTRLTVV.

This clonotype was counted many times. One junction end does not reproduce the germline sequence, and a read error may be involved. The rearrangement uses TRBV18 and TRBJ1-1; D is undetermined. The CDR3 loop spans 14 amino acids. CDR1 and CDR2 from the germline V gene are KGHSH and LQKENI. The DNA for the CDR3 is TGTGCCAGCTCATCCATGGGTTTGAACGCTGAAGCTTTCTTT. Amino acid sequence: CASSSMGLNAEAFF.

This chain connects TRBV20-1 to TRBJ2-7; a weak D match, TRBD1 (8 bases). Germline V CDR1 and CDR2: DFQATT, SNEGSKA (reference sequence). This CDR3 contains 11 residues. Trimming stripped 6 bases from V and 11 bases from J, with 17 bases between. CDR3 sequence: CSASRQGREYF. CDR3 in DNA: TGCAGTGCATCAAGACAGGGGAGGGAGTACTTC.

The V call is TRBV6-1, the J call TRBJ2-3, with TRBD2 as a possible D gene (7 bases). Germline loops: CDR1 MNHNS, CDR2 SASEGT. The length of the CDR3 is 17 residues. Trimming removed 4 bases at V and 1 base at J, with 18 bases between. The CDR3 nucleotides are TGTGCCAGCAGTGGGTCTCGCGGGGGCATGGGCACAGATACGCAGTATTTT. Its translation: CASSGSRGGMGTDTQYF.

This clonotype was seen many times. The chain uses TRBV29-1 and TRBJ1-1; D is possibly TRBD1 (5 bases). Germline assignment: CDR1 SQVTM and CDR2 ANQGSEA. There are 15 residues in the CDR3. Trimming stripped 4 bases from V and 0 bases from J, with 15 bases between. DNA of the CDR3: TGCAGCGTTGGCGGTCCGGGACGGCTGAACACTGAAGCTTTCTTT. This gives the protein CSVGGPGRLNTEAFF. The whole variable domain, remainder taken from reference TRBV29-1 and TRBJ1-1, is SAVISQKPSRDICQRGTSLTIQCQVDSQVTMMFWYRQQPGQSLTLIATANQGSEATYESGFVIDKFPISRPNLTFSTLTVSNMSPEDSSIYLCSVGGPGRLNTEAFFGQGTRLTVV.

This clonotype was found a few times. The V and J genes are TRBV6-2 or TRBV6-3 and TRBJ1-2; 9 nucleotides align to TRBD1. CDR1 and CDR2 (germline): MNHEY, SVGEGT. Trimming took 7 bases from V and 6 from J; bases not matched to a gene: 9. This CDR3 is 14 amino acids long. This CDR3 is CASNPGQGRNGYTF. The CDR3 DNA sequence: TGTGCCAGCAACCCGGGACAGGGAAGGAATGGCTACACCTTC.

This clonotype was counted between two and nine times. The chain uses TRBV3-1 and TRBJ2-7; D uncertain. Germline CDR1 and CDR2: LGHDT and YNNKEL (reference sequence). The germline V and J ends were trimmed by 1 base and 3 bases, with 13 bases remaining between them. This CDR3 region has 15 residues. In DNA, the CDR3 is TGTGCCAGCAGCCAAGGGCCAGACACACGCTACGAGCAGTACTTC. It translates to CASSQGPDTRYEQYF.

The chain uses TRBV20-1 and TRBJ2-2; possibly TRBD2 for D (6 bases). CDR1 and CDR2 (germline): DFQATT, SNEGSKA (reference sequence). Trimming pared 2 bases from V and 6 bases from J, leaving 13 bases between. The CDR3 length is 14 residues. CDR3 amino acids: CSARNAGGAGELFF. The DNA of the CDR3 is TGCAGTGCTAGAAACGCGGGCGGGGCCGGGGAGCTGTTTTTT.

The chain employs TRBV11-2 and TRBJ1-6; D is ambiguous. V lost 2 bases and J 10 bases, leaving 9 bases between the germline ends. The V gene's germline CDR1 is SGHAT and CDR2 FQNNGV. The CDR3 is 13 residues long. The CDR3 sequence: CASSLPQVSPLHF. DNA of the CDR3: TGTGCCAGCAGCTTACCCCAGGTGTCACCCCTCCACTTT. The entire variable domain, with the rest obtained from reference TRBV11-2 and TRBJ1-6, is as follows: EAGVAQSPRYKIIEKRQSVAFWCNPISGHATLYWYQQILGQGPKLLIQFQNNGVVDDSQLPKDRFSAERLKGVDSTLKIQPAKLEDSAVYLCASSLPQVSPLHFGNGTRLTVT.

This clonotype was counted only a few times. The chain joins TRBV6-1 to TRBJ1-1; unclear D gene. CDR1 is MNHNS, CDR2 SASEGT, per germline. The CDR3 sequence is 14 residues long. V was cut by 1 base and J by 3 bases, with 9 bases left in between. The CDR3 is CASSEVDSYTEAFF. CDR3 sequence (DNA): TGTGCCAGCAGTGAAGTAGATTCCTACACTGAAGCTTTCTTT.

The table lists this clonotype with a few counts. The chain links TRBV7-9 to TRBJ1-2; 10 bases align to TRBD1. This CDR3 comprises 14 residues. CDR1 is SEHNR, CDR2 FQNEAQ, per germline (reference sequence). V was pared by 5 bases and J by 3 bases, with 3 bases of the junction left unmatched. As DNA, the CDR3 is TGTGCCAGCAGCGTGACAGGGGGCGACTATGGCTACACCTTC. This translates into CASSVTGGDYGYTF.

The J gene is TRBJ2-7, the V gene TRBV7-6; 11 bases agree with TRBD1. The CDR3 length is 13 residues. The germline gives CDR1 SGHVS, CDR2 FNYEAQ. V shed 5 bases, J shed 7 bases, and the junction held 4 bases outside the gene matches. CDR3 nucleotides: TGTGCCAGCAGCCCAGGGACAGGGGGGGAGCAGTACTTC. Translation gives CASSPGTGGEQYF.

This clonotype has just a few counts. J is TRBJ2-7 and V is TRBV6-2 or TRBV6-3; 7 bases match TRBD2. Germline V gene lookup returns CDR1 MNHEY and CDR2 SVGEGT. V was clipped by 4 bases and J by 2 bases; unmatched bases: 2. This CDR3 region has 13 residues. CDR3 bases: TGTGCCAGCAGTTGGGAGGGGACCTACGAGCAGTACTTC. Translation: CASSWEGTYEQYF.

This clonotype was observed a handful of times. The chain employs TRBV6-5 and TRBJ2-5, with 7 bases that match TRBD1. Germline CDR1 and CDR2: MNHEY and SVGAGI. J was trimmed by 5 bases and V by 5 bases; bases with no gene match: 11. This CDR3 has 15 amino acids. The CDR3 DNA reads as TGTGCCAGCAGTCGCCAGACGAGGGGGCGCGAGACCCAGTACTTC. Its translation is CASSRQTRGRETQYF.

The chain carries TRBV20-1 and TRBJ2-5; D may be TRBD1 or TRBD2 (5 bases each). V dropped 2 bases and J dropped 7 bases, with 17 bases sitting between them. The CDR3 covers 14 residues. CDR1 is DFQATT, CDR2 SNEGSKA, per germline (reference sequence). CDR3 in amino acids: CSARSRDVTVTQYF. The CDR3 DNA reads as TGCAGTGCTAGATCTCGGGACGTGACGGTGACCCAGTACTTC.

This clonotype was picked up many times. The chain employs TRBV6-6 and TRBJ1-4; 7 positions match TRBD1. V lost 6 bases to trimming and J lost 3 bases; unmatched junction nucleotides: 4. The CDR3 is made up of 14 amino acids. The germline V gene has CDR1 MNHNY and CDR2 SVGAGI (reference sequence). The CDR3 DNA reads TGTGCCAGCAGAGGGGGGACAGCTAATGAAAAACTGTTTTTT. Protein: CASRGGTANEKLFF.

This clonotype occurred many times. V and J are TRBV11-2 and TRBJ1-2; 7 nucleotides align to TRBD1. The CDR3 runs 15 residues. Germline-derived CDR1 and CDR2 are SGHAT and FQNNGV. V lost 7 bases, J lost 4 bases, and 12 bases stayed unmatched. In nucleotides, the CDR3 is TGTGCCAGCACCACGAAACCGACAGGGTTCTATGGCTACACCTTC. Translating gives CASTTKPTGFYGYTF.

The chain couples TRBV18 to TRBJ2-7, with D perhaps matching TRBD2 (6 bases). CDR3 length equals 12 residues. Germline V gives CDR1 KGHSH, CDR2 LQKENI. V was pared by 2 bases and J by 6 bases, with 8 bases between. The CDR3 DNA follows: TGTGCCAGCTCACCAGGAGGGCCCGAGCAGTACTTC. This translates into CASSPGGPEQYF.

This clonotype was recorded many times. The rearrangement joins TRBV28 to TRBJ2-1; tentatively, D is TRBD2 (5 bases). There are 14 residues in the CDR3. Germline V lookup: CDR1 MDHEN, CDR2 SYDVKM. The V gene lost 6 bases and the J gene lost 0 bases, with 9 bases spanning the gap. In DNA, the CDR3 is TGTGCCAGCAGGGACTCCCGCTCCTACAATGAGCAGTTCTTC. Its translation is CASRDSRSYNEQFF. The full variable domain, rest sourced from reference TRBV28 and TRBJ2-1, is DVKVTQSSRYLVKRTGEKVFLECVQDMDHENMFWYRQDPGLGLRLIYFSYDVKMKEKGDIPEGYSVSREKKERFSLILESASTNQTSMYLCASRDSRSYNEQFFGPGTRLTVL.

CDR3 DNA: TGCGCCAGCAGGAACCTCTGGGATCGAGAGACCCAGTACTTC. Protein: CASRNLWDRETQYF. The chain joins TRBV5-1 to TRBJ2-5; D not certain. V was clipped by 5 bases and J by 4 bases, with 15 bases between them. The CDR3 has 14 amino acids. Germline-derived CDR1 and CDR2 are SGHRS and YFSETQ.